This TCR beta chain is drawn from a study of technical replicates of blood from a few donors. Germline V lookup: CDR1 MNHEY, CDR2 SMNVEV (reference sequence). This CDR3 spans 15 amino acids. Unmatched junction bases numbered 8, after V lost 4 bases and J lost 5 bases. Generated by immunoSEQ multiplex PCR, the TCRdb table keeps only in-frame clones and is missing some. The data contain more than 90,000 clones, 96% of them singletons. The TCR comes from a human donor in good health. The chain links TRBV27 to TRBJ2-5; 9 bases fit TRBD2. Input material: T cells isolated from PBMCs. The CDR3 DNA reads TGTGCCAGCAGTTCCTCGACTAGCGGCGGGGAGACCCAGTACTTC. It specifies CASSSSTSGGETQYF.